This T cell receptor beta chain was recorded in a study of cytomegalovirus exposure and HLA in healthy donors. Looked up from germline, CDR1 is MNHNS and CDR2 is SASEGT. V was trimmed by 8 bases and J by 0 bases, leaving 14 bases between them. This CDR3 is 15 amino acids long. Points on this clone: The antigen is undetermined.

Whole-study results and caveats: Using the classifier, cytomegalovirus status was reportedly diagnosed with high specificity and sensitivity. Subsequent analysis showed first-cohort TCR clusters tending to co-occur in 120 validation repertoires.

Using immunoSEQ multiplex PCR, the repertoire was profiled, and TCRdb retains in-frame clones only, with some absent. Here the sample spans about 200,000 clones, approximately 82% being singletons. The sequence came from a young woman in good health and CMV-seronegative. V is TRBV6-1 and J is TRBJ2-1; D possibly corresponds to TRBD2 (6 bases). Sequencing was carried out using PBMCs. The CDR3 loop is CASLGGHFSYNEQFF. The CDR3 DNA sequence: TGTGCCAGCCTGGGAGGACACTTCTCCTACAATGAGCAGTTCTTC.